The 2 T cell receptor beta chains below were found in one sample sequenced in a study of cytomegalovirus exposure and HLA in healthy donors. PCR primers comprised 60 Vbeta and 13 Jbeta primers. Clones were read by immunoSEQ multiplex PCR, and TCRdb kept only the in-frame ones, dropping some. Among about 120,000 clones listed, roughly 80% were seen once. Sequencing input: PBMCs. Source of these receptors: a female donor in good health and CMV-seropositive.

The V and J genes are TRBV9 and TRBJ2-7, with TRBD1 as a possible D gene (5 bases). V lost 0 bases and J lost 1, with 8 bases in between. The CDR3 is 14 amino acids. The V gene's germline CDR1 is SGDLS and CDR2 YYNGEE. The CDR3 is CASSVVPGSYEQYF. The CDR3 DNA is TGTGCCAGCAGCGTAGTGCCAGGGTCCTACGAGCAGTACTTC.

CDR3: CAIRDGKRGETQYF. The CDR3 DNA is TGTGCCATCAGGGATGGAAAAAGGGGGGAGACCCAGTACTTC. The chain links TRBV10-3 to TRBJ2-5, with a weak D call TRBD1 (6 bases). Trimming removed 6 bases at V and 5 bases at J, with 16 bases between. CDR1 ENHRY and CDR2 SYGVKD come from the germline V gene. This CDR3 spans 14 amino acids.